This T cell receptor (beta chain) was found in a study of blood T cell repertoires in COVID-19. Study at large: Samples taken during acute and convalescent COVID-19 were collected in the United States, Italy and Spain. Sources were T cells, B-cell-depleted T cells, or PBMCs; the material itself was cDNA or gDNA.

CDR3 length equals 14 residues. CDR1 and CDR2 (germline): WSHSY, SAAADI. J lost 1 base, V lost 10 bases, and 9 bases had no gene match. This clone was seen just once. Per the original data handling: Counts of nucleated cells, estimated from reference gene primer amplification, were obtained. Profiled with immunoSEQ multiplex PCR; TCRdb holds only in-frame clones, not every one. The DNA was the basis for D and trimming; V, J and clone size are from that table. The table has around 130,000 clones, approximately 85% seen once. The sequence came from a man aged 50-59 years with acute or convalescent COVID-19. Sample: peripheral blood. The V gene is TRBV10-2, the J gene TRBJ1-1; TRBD1 matches 7 bases. The CDR3 here is CAITTGVGNTEAFF. CDR3 DNA sequence: TGCGCCATTACTACAGGGGTTGGGAACACTGAAGCTTTCTTT.